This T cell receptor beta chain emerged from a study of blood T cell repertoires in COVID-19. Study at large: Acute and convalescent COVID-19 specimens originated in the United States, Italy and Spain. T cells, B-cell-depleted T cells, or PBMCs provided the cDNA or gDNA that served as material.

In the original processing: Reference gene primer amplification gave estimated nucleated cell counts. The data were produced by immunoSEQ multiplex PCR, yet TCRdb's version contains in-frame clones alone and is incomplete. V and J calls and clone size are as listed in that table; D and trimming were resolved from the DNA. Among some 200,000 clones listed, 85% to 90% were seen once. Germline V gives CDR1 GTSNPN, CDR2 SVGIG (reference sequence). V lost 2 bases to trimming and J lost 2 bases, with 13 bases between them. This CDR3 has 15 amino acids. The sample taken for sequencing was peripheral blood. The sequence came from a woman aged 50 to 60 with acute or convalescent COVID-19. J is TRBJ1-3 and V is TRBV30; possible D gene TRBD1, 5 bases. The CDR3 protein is CAWSPTGTAGNTIYF. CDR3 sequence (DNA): TGTGCCTGGAGTCCAACCGGGACTGCTGGAAACACCATATATTTT.